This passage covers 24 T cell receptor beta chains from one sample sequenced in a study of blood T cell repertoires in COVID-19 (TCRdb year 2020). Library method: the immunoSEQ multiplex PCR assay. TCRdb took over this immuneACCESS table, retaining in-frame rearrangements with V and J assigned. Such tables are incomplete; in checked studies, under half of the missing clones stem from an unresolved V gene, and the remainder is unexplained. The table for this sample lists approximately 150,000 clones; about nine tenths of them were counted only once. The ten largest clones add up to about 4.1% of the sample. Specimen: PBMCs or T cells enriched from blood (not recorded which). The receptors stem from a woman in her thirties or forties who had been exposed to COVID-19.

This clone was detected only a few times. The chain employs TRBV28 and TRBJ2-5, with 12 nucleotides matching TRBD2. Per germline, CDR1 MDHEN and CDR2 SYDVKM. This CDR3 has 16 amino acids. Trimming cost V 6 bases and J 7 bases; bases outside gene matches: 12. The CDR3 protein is CASSTGTSGLGWTQYF. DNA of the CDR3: TGTGCCAGCAGCACAGGGACTAGCGGGCTGGGTTGGACCCAGTACTTC.

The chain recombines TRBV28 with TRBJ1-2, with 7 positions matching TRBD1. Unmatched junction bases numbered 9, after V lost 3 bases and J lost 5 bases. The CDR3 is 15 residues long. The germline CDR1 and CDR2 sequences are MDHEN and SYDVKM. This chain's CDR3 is CASSFRQGRGYGYTF. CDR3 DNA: TGTGCCAGCAGTTTCCGACAGGGTAGGGGATATGGCTACACCTTC.

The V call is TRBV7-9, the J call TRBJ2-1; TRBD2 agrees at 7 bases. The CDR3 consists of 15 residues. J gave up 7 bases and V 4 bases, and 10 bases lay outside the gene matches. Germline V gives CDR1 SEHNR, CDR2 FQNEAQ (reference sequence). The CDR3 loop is CASSSPWREQNEQFF. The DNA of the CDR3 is TGTGCCAGCAGCTCCCCATGGCGGGAGCAGAATGAGCAGTTCTTC. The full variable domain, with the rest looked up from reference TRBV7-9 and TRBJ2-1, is DTGVSQNPRHKITKRGQNVTFRCDPISEHNRLYWYRQTLGQGPEFLTYFQNEAQLEKSRLLSDRFSAERPKGSFSTLEIQRTEQGDSAMYLCASSSPWREQNEQFFGPGTRLTVL.

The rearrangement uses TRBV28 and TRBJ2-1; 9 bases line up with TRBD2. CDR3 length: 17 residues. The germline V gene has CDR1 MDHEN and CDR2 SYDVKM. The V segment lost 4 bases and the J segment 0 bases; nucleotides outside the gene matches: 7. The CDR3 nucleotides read TGTGCCAGCAGTTCACTACAACTAGCGGGCTCCTACAATGAGCAGTTCTTC. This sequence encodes CASSSLQLAGSYNEQFF.

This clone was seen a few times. This CDR3 reads CASCPDAGGPNEQFF. CDR3 bases: TGTGCCAGTTGCCCGGATGCGGGGGGGCCCAATGAGCAGTTCTTC. The J gene is TRBJ2-1, the V gene TRBV3-1 (or the pseudogene TRBV3-2); 9 positions agree with TRBD2. Trimming cost V 9 bases and J 6 bases; bases outside gene matches: 12. This CDR3 is 15 amino acids long. Germline CDR1 and CDR2: LGHDT and YNNKEL (reference sequence).

The CDR3 sequence is CSVEGQVLNTEAFF. The CDR3 nucleotides are TGCAGCGTTGAAGGACAGGTCCTGAACACTGAAGCTTTCTTT. The chain links TRBV29-1 to TRBJ1-1, with a tentative D call TRBD1 (6 bases). The CDR3 loop spans 14 amino acids. Per germline, CDR1 SQVTM and CDR2 ANQGSEA. Deletions cut 1 base from V and 0 bases from J, with 9 bases between.

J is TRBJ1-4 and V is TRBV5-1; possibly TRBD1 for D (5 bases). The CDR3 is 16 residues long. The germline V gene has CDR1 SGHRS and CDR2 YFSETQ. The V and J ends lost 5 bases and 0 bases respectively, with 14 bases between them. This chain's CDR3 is CASRSGRISTNEKLFF. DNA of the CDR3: TGCGCCAGCAGATCAGGGAGGATCTCAACTAATGAAAAACTGTTTTTT.

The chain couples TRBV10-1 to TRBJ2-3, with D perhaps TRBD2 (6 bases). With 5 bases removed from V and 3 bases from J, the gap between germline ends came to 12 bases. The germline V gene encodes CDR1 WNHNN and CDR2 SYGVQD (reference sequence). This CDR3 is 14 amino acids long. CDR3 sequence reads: CASSSSVRTDTQYF. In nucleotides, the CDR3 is TGCGCCAGCAGTTCTAGCGTTCGGACAGATACGCAGTATTTT.

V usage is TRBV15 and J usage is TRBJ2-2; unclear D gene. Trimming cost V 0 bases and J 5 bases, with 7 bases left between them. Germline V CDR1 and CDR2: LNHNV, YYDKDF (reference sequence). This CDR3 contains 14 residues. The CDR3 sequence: CATSRDEETGELFF. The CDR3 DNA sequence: TGTGCCACCAGCAGAGATGAGGAAACCGGGGAGCTGTTTTTT.

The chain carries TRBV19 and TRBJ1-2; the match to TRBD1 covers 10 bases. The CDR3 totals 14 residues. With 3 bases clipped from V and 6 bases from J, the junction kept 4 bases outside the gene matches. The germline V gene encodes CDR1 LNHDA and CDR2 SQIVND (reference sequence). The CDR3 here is CASSIDGTGDGYTF. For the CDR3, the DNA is TGTGCCAGTAGTATTGACGGGACAGGGGATGGCTACACCTTC.

The CDR3 nucleotides are TGTGCCAGCAGCGCAACAGGGGCGATCTCCTACGAGCAGTACTTC. Residues: CASSATGAISYEQYF. V usage is TRBV7-9 and J usage is TRBJ2-7, with 7 bases identical to TRBD1. Trimming took 5 bases from V and 0 from J; bases not matched to a gene: 7. Per the germline V gene, CDR1 is SEHNR and CDR2 is FQNEAQ (reference sequence). The CDR3 spans 15 residues.

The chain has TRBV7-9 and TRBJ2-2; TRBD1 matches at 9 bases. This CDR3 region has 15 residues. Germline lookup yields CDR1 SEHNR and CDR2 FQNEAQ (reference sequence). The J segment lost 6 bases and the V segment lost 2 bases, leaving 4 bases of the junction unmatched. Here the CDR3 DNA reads TGTGCCAGCAGCTTACCACAGGGGGCCTCCGGGGAGCTGTTTTTT. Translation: CASSLPQGASGELFF.

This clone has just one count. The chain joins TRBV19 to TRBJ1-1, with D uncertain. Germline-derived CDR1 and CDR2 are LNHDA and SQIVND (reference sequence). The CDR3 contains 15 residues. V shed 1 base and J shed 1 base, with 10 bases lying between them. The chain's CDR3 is CASSIAGTPNTEAFF. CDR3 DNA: TGTGCCAGTAGTATAGCGGGAACCCCGAACACTGAAGCTTTCTTT.

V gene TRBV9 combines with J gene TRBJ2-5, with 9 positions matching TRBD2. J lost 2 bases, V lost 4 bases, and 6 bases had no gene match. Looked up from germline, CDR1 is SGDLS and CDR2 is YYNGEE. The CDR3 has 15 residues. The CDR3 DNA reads TGTGCCAGCAGCTTTCGGACTAGCGCACAAGAGACCCAGTACTTC. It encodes CASSFRTSAQETQYF.

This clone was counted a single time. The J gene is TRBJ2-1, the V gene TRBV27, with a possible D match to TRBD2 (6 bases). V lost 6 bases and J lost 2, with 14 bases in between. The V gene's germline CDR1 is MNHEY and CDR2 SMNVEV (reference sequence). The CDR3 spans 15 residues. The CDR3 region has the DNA TGTGCCAGCAGCCAGACTAGTACGGCCTACAATGAGCAGTTCTTC. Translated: CASSQTSTAYNEQFF.

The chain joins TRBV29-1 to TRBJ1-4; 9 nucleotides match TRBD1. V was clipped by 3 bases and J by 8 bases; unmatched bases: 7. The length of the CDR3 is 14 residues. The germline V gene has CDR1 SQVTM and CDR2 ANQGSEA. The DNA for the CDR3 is TGCAGCGTTGAGAGTGGCGGGACAGGGGAAAAACTGTTTTTT. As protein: CSVESGGTGEKLFF.

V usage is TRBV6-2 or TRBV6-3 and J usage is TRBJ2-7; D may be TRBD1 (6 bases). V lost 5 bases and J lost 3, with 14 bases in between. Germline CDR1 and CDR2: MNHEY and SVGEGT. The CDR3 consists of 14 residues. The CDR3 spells CASSLGQHIYEQYF. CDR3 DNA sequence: TGTGCCAGCAGTCTTGGACAGCACATCTACGAGCAGTACTTC.

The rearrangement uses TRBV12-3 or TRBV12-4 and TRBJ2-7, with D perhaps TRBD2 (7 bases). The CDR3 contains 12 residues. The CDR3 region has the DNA TGTGCAACGATGGGGGGGGCGCGTGAGCAGTACTTC. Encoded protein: CATMGGAREQYF.

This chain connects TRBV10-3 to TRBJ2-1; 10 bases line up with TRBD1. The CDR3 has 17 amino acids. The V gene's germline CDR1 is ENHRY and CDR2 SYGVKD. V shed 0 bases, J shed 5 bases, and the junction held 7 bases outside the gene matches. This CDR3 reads CAISESRTGGKDNEQFF. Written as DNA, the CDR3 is TGTGCCATCAGTGAGTCGAGGACAGGGGGTAAGGACAATGAGCAGTTCTTC.

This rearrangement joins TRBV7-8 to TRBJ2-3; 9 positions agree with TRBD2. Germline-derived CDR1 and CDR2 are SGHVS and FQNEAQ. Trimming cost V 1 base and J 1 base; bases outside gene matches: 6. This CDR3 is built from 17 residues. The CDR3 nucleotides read TGTGCCAGCAGCTTAGTTCGTAGCGGGGGCCGCACAGATACGCAGTATTTT. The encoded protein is CASSLVRSGGRTDTQYF.

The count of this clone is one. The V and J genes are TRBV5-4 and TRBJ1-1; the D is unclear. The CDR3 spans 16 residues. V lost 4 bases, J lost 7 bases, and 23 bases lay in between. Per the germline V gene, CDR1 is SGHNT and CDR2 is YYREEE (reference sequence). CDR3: CASSPGRRMEHFEAFF. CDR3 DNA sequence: TGTGCCAGCAGCCCCGGGCGGAGGATGGAACACTTTGAAGCTTTCTTT. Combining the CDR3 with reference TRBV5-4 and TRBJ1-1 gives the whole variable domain ETGVTQSPTHLIKTRGQQVTLRCSSQSGHNTVSWYQQALGQGPQFIFQYYREEENGRGNFPPRFSGLQFPNYSSELNVNALELDDSALYLCASSPGRRMEHFEAFFGQGTRLTVV.

In nucleotides, the CDR3 is TGTGCCAGTAGAGAGGGGGTTGGTGAAAAACTGTTTTTT. Protein: CASREGVGEKLFF. This chain uses TRBV19 with TRBJ1-4; D possibly corresponds to TRBD1 (6 bases). There are 13 residues in the CDR3. CDR1 and CDR2 (germline): LNHDA, SQIVND (reference sequence). Trimming took off 6 bases at V and 7 bases at J, with 12 bases between the two ends.

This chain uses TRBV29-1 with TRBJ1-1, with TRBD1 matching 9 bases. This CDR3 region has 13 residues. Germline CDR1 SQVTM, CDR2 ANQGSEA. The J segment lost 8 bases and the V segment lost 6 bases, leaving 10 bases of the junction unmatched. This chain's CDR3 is CSVPTTGGLEAFF. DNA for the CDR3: TGCAGCGTCCCTACGACAGGGGGATTAGAAGCTTTCTTT.

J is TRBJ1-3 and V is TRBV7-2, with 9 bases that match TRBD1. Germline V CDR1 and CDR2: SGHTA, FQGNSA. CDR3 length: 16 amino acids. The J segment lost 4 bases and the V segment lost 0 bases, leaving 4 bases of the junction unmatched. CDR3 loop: CASSLARTGAGNTIYF. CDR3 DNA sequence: TGTGCCAGCAGCTTAGCTCGGACAGGGGCCGGAAACACCATATATTTT.